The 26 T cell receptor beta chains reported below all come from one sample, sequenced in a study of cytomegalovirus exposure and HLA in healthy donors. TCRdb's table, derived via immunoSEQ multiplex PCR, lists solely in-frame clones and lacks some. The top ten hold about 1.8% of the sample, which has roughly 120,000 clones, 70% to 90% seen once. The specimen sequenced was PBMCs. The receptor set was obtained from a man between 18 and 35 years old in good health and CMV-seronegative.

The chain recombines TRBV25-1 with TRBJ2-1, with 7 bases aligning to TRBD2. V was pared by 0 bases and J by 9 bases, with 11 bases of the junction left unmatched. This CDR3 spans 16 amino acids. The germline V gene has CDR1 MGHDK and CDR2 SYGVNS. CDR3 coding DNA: TGTGCCAGCAGTGAATATGGCGGACTAGATGCCCTTGAGCAGTTCTTC. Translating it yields CASSEYGGLDALEQFF.

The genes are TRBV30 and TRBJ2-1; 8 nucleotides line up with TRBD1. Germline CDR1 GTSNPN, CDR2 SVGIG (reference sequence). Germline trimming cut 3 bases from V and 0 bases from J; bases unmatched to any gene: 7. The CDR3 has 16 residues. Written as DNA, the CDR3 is TGTGCCTGGAGCGTTCTGGACAGGGACTCCTACAATGAGCAGTTCTTC. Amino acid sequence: CAWSVLDRDSYNEQFF.

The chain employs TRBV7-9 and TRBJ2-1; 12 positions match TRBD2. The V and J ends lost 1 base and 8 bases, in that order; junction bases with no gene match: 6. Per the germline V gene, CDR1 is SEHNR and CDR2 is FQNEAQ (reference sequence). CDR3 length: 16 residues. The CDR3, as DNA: TGTGCCAGCAGCTTAGATTGGACTAGCGGGATTGATGAGCAGTTCTTC. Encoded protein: CASSLDWTSGIDEQFF.

CDR3: CASSASEGASGFNRDTQYF. The CDR3 bases are TGTGCCAGCAGTGCGTCAGAGGGGGCTAGCGGGTTTAATCGTGATACGCAGTATTTT. The chain joins TRBV6-1 to TRBJ2-3, with D possibly being TRBD2 (8 bases). Germline loops: CDR1 MNHNS, CDR2 SASEGT. V was trimmed by 4 bases and J by 6 bases, leaving 29 bases between them. The CDR3 consists of 19 residues.

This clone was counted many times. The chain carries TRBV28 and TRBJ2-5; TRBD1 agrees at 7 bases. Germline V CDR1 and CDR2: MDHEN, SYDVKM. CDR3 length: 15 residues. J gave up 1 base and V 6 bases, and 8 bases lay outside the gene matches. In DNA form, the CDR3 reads TGTGCCAGCAGCATGCTCCGACAGGGCCAAGAGACCCAGTACTTC. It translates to CASSMLRQGQETQYF.

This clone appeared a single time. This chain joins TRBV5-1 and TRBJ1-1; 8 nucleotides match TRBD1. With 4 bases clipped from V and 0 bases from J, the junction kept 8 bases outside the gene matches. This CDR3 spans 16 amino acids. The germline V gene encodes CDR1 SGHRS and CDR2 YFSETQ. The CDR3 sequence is CASSRGTGSVNTEAFF. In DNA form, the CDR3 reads TGCGCCAGCAGCAGAGGGACAGGAAGCGTGAACACTGAAGCTTTCTTT.

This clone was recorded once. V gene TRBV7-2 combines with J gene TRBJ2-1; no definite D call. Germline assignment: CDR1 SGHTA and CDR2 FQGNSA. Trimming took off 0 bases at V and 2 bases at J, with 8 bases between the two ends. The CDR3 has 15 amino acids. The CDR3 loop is CASSLALGPYNEQFF. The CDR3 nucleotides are TGTGCCAGCAGCTTAGCCCTAGGTCCCTACAATGAGCAGTTCTTC. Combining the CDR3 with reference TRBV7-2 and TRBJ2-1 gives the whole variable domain GAGVSQSPSNKVTEKGKDVELRCDPISGHTALYWYRQSLGQGLEFLIYFQGNSAPDKSGLPSDRFSAERTGGSVSTLTIQRTQQEDSAVYLCASSLALGPYNEQFFGPGTRLTVL.

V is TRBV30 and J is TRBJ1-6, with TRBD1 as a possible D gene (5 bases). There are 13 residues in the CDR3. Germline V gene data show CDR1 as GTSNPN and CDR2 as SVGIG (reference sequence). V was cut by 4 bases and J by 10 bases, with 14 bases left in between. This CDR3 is CAWNPTTASPLHF. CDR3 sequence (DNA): TGTGCCTGGAACCCAACGACAGCCTCACCCCTCCACTTT.

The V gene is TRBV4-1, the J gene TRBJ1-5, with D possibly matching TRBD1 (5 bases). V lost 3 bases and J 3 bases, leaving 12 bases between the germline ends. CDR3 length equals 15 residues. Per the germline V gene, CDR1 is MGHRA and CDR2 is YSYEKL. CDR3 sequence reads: CASSQGRGINQPQHF. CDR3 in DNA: TGCGCCAGCAGCCAGGGTCGGGGGATCAATCAGCCCCAGCATTTT.

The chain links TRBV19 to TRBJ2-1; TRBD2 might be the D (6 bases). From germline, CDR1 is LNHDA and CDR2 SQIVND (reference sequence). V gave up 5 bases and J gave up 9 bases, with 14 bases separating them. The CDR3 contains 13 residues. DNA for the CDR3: TGTGCCAGTAGTTTATTTGGGGGGAGTGAGCAGTTCTTC. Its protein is CASSLFGGSEQFF.

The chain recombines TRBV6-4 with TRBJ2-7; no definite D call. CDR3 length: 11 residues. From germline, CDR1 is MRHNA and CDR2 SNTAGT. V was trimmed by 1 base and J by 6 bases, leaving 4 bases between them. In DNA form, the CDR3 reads TGTGCCAGCAGTGACTTCGGCGAGCAGTACTTC. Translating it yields CASSDFGEQYF.

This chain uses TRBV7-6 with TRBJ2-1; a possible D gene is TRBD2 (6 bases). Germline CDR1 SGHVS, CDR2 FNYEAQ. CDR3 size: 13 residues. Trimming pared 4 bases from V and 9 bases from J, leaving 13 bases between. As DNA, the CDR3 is TGTGCCAGCAGCTCTACCGGGGGAGGTGAGCAGTTCTTC. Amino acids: CASSSTGGGEQFF.

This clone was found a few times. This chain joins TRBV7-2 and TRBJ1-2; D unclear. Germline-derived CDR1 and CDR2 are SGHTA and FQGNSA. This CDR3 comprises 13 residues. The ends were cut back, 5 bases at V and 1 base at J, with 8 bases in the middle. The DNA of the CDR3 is TGTGCCAGCAGCCACGACATTAACTATGGCTACACCTTC. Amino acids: CASSHDINYGYTF. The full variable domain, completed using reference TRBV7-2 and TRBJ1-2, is GAGVSQSPSNKVTEKGKDVELRCDPISGHTALYWYRQSLGQGLEFLIYFQGNSAPDKSGLPSDRFSAERTGGSVSTLTIQRTQQEDSAVYLCASSHDINYGYTFGSGTRLTVV.

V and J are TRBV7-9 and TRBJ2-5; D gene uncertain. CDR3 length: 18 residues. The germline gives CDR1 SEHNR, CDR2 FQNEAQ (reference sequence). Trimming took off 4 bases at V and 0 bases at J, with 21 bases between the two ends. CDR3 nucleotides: TGTGCCAGCAGCTCGAGAGGCAGTACCACCGTCTACCAAGAGACCCAGTACTTC. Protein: CASSSRGSTTVYQETQYF.

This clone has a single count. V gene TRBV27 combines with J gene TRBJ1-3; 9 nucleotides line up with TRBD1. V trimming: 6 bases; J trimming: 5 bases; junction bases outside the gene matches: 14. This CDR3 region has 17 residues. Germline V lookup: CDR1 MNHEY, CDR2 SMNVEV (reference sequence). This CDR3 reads CASRPFPKGQGRNTIYF. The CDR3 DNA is TGTGCCAGCAGACCCTTTCCGAAGGGACAGGGAAGAAACACCATATATTTT.

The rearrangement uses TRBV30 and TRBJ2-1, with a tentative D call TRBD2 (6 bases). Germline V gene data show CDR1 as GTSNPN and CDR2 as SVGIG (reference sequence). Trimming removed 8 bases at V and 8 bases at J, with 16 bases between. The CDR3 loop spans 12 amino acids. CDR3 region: CAHDGSGDEQFF. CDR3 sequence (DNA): TGTGCCCACGACGGGTCGGGAGATGAGCAGTTCTTC.

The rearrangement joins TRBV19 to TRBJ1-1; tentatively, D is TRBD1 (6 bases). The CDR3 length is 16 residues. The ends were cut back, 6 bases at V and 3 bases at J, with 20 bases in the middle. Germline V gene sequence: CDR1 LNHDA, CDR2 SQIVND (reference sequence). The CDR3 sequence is CASRTNRVLSDTEAFF. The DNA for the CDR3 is TGTGCCAGTAGAACAAACAGGGTACTCTCAGACACTGAAGCTTTCTTT.

Written as DNA, the CDR3 is TGTGCCAGCCGGGAGGACAGGGGCTACGAGCAGTACTTC. It is translated as CASREDRGYEQYF. J is TRBJ2-7 and V is TRBV28; TRBD1 matches at 9 bases. The V gene's germline CDR1 is MDHEN and CDR2 SYDVKM. The ends lost 8 bases at V and 3 bases at J; junction bases unmatched: 5. CDR3 length equals 13 residues.

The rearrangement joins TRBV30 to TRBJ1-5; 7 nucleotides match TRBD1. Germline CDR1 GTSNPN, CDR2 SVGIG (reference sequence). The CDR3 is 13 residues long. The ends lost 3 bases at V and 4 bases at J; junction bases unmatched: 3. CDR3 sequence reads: CAWSATGNQPQHF. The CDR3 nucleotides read TGTGCCTGGAGCGCGACAGGGAATCAGCCCCAGCATTTT. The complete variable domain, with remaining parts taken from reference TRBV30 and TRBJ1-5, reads SQTIHQWPATLVQPVGSPLSLECTVEGTSNPNLYWYRQAAGRGLQLLFYSVGIGQISSEVPQNLSASRPQDRQFILSSKKLLLSDSGFYLCAWSATGNQPQHFGDGTRLSIL.

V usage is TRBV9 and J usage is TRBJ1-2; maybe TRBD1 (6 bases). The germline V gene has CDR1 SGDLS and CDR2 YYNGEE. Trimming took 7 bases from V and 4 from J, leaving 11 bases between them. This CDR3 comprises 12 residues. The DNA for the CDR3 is TGTGCCAGCCACAGGGTGGCCTATGGCTACACCTTC. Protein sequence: CASHRVAYGYTF.

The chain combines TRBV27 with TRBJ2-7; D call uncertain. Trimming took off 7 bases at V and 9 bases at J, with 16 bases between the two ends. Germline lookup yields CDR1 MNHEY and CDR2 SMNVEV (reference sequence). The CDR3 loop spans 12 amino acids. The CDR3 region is CASKTAGLGQYF. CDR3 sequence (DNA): TGTGCCAGCAAAACGGCAGGATTAGGGCAGTACTTC.

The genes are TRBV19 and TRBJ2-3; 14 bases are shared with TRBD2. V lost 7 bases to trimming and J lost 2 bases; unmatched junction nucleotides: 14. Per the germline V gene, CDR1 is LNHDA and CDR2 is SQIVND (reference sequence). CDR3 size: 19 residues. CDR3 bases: TGTGCCAGTACCTCTCTCCCGACTAGCGGGAGGGCCTTCACAGATACGCAGTATTTT. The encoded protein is CASTSLPTSGRAFTDTQYF.

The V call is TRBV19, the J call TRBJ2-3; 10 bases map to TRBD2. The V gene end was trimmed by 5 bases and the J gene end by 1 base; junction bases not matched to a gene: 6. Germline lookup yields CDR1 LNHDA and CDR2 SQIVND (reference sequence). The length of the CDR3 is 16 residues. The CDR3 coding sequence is TGTGCCAGTAGTCCCGCAGGGACTAGCGGCACAGATACGCAGTATTTT. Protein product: CASSPAGTSGTDTQYF. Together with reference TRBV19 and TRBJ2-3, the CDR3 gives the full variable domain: DGGITQSPKYLFRKEGQNVTLSCEQNLNHDAMYWYRQDPGQGLRLIYYSQIVNDFQKGDIAEGYSVSREKKESFPLTVTSAQKNPTAFYLCASSPAGTSGTDTQYFGPGTRLTVL.

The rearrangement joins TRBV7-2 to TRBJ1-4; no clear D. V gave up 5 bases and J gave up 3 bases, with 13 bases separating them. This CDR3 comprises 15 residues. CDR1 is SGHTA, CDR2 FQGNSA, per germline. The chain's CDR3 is CASSQQTDANEKLFF. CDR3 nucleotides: TGTGCCAGCAGCCAACAGACCGACGCTAATGAAAAACTGTTTTTT.

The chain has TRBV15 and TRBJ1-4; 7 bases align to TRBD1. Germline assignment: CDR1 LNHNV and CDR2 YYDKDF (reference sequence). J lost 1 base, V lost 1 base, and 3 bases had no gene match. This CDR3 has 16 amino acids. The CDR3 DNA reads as TGTGCCACCAGCAGAGGTAGACAGGGAACTAATGAAAAACTGTTTTTT. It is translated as CATSRGRQGTNEKLFF.

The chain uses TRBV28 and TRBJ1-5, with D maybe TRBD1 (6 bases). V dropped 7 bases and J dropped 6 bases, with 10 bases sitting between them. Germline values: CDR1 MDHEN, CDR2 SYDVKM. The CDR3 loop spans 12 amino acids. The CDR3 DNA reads TGTGCCAGCACTACAGGGCGTCAGCCCCAGCATTTT. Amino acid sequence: CASTTGRQPQHF.